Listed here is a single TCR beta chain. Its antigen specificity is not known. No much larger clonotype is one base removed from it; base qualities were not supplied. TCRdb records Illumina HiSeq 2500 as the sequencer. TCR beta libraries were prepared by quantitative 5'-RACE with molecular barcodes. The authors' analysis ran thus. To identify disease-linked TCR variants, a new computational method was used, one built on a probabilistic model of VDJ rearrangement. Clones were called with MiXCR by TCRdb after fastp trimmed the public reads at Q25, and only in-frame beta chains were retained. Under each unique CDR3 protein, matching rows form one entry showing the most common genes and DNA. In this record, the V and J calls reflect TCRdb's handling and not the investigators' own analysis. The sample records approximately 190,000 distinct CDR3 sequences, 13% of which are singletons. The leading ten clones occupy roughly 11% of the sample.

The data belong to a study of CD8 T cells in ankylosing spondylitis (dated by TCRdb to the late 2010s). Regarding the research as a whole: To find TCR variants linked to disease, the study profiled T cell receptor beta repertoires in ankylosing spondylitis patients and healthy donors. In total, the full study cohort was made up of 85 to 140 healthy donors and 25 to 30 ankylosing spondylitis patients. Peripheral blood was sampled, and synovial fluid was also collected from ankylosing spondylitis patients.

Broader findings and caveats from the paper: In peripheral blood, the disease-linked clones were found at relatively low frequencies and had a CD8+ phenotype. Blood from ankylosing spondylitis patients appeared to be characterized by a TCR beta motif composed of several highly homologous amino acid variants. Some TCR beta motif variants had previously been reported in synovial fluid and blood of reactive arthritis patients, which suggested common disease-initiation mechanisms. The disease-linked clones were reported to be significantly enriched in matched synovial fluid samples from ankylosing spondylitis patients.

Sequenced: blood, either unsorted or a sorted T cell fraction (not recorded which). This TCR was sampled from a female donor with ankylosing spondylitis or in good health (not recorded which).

The sequenced DNA is TGTGCCAGCAGCCCTTTGCGACACCAGAACACTGAAGCTTTCTTT. Its coded protein is CASSPLRHQNTEAFF. The chain is assembled from TRBV14 and TRBJ1-1; no D gene call is confident. In the germline V gene, CDR1 corresponds to SGHDN and CDR2 to FVKESK. The CDR3 sequence holds 15 residues, the cysteine and phenylalanine included. Only CDR3 DNA is held: 45 bases, read in frame from base 1. The V end loses 4 bases and the J end loses 1 base, and a stretch of 13 bases separates them.